Following are 28 T cell receptor beta chains from one sample sequenced in a study of T cell repertoires in cytomegalovirus infection. TCRdb re-called the reads through MiXCR, storing one row per CDR3 protein. In the table there are approximately 550,000 distinct CDR3 sequences, about 17% of which are singletons. Sequences were obtained from CD8+ T cells from PBMCs. The receptors stem from a human donor in good health (CMV status not recorded). Some clones in this sample may be carry-over from other donors' samples.

The genes are TRBV9 and TRBJ2-3; 10 bases fit TRBD2. The CDR3 extends over 16 amino acids. Germline loops: CDR1 SGDLS, CDR2 YYNGEE. Trimming cost V 1 base and J 2 bases; bases outside gene matches: 4. For the CDR3, the DNA is TGTGCCAGCAGCGTAAGGACTAGCGGAGTCACAGATACGCAGTATTTT. Translating it yields CASSVRTSGVTDTQYF.

This clonotype was seen only a few times. The CDR3 DNA reads TGCGCCAGCAGCTTACAGCGGGATAGCTACAATGAGCAGTTCTTC. Translated: CASSLQRDSYNEQFF. This chain joins TRBV5-1 and TRBJ2-1; 7 bases are a match to TRBD2. The CDR3 has 15 amino acids. With V trimmed by 2 bases and J by 3 bases, 5 bases remained unmatched. Germline lookup yields CDR1 SGHRS and CDR2 YFSETQ. Full variable domain (missing parts from reference TRBV5-1 and TRBJ2-1): KAGVTQTPRYLIKTRGQQVTLSCSPISGHRSVSWYQQTPGQGLQFLFEYFSETQRNKGNFPGRFSGRQFSNSRSEMNVSTLELGDSALYLCASSLQRDSYNEQFFGPGTRLTVL.

This clonotype was found many times. V gene TRBV7-8 combines with J gene TRBJ2-3; 7 bases are a match to TRBD2. The CDR3 is 16 amino acids. The V and J ends lost 0 bases and 3 bases, in that order; junction bases with no gene match: 6. Germline CDR1 SGHVS, CDR2 FQNEAQ. DNA of the CDR3: TGTGCCAGCAGCTTAGCGCGCGGGAGTAGGACAGATACGCAGTATTTT. Its protein product is CASSLARGSRTDTQYF. Full variable domain (outside the CDR3, taken from reference TRBV7-8 and TRBJ2-3): GAGVSQSPRYKVAKRGQDVALRCDPISGHVSLFWYQQALGQGPEFLTYFQNEAQLDKSGLPSDRFFAERPEGSVSTLKIQRTQQEDSAVYLCASSLARGSRTDTQYFGPGTRLTVL.

The chain couples TRBV27 to TRBJ2-3, with 9 nucleotides matching TRBD1. The junction had 4 bases not matched to a gene; V was cut back by 3 bases and J by 0 bases. The CDR3 extends over 16 amino acids. CDR1 and CDR2 from the germline V gene are MNHEY and SMNVEV (reference sequence). CDR3 DNA: TGTGCCAGCAGTTTCGACAGGGGGGATAGCACAGATACGCAGTATTTT. It codes for CASSFDRGDSTDTQYF.

There are many counts of this clonotype. The chain joins TRBV13 to TRBJ2-5, with 9 bases identical to TRBD2. J lost 5 bases, V lost 2 bases, and 9 bases had no gene match. Germline lookup yields CDR1 PRHDT and CDR2 FYEKMQ (reference sequence). CDR3 size: 16 residues. CDR3 region: CASSLLREGLTETQYF. The CDR3 DNA reads as TGTGCCAGCAGCTTATTGCGGGAGGGACTGACGGAGACCCAGTACTTC.

This clonotype was seen more than once but under ten times. DNA of the CDR3: TGTGCCAGCAGCCAGGGCAGGGTCCCTCGGGACCTCCACTTT. The encoded protein is CASSQGRVPRDLHF. The chain is built from TRBV14 and TRBJ1-6; D perhaps matches TRBD1 (5 bases). The V and J ends lost 3 bases and 15 bases respectively, with 18 bases between them. This CDR3 region has 14 residues. Germline V gives CDR1 SGHDN, CDR2 FVKESK.

This clonotype showed up just a few times. The chain joins TRBV11-2 to TRBJ2-1, with 9 bases lining up with TRBD2. The CDR3 spans 17 residues. Trimming took 5 bases from V and 2 from J; bases not matched to a gene: 10. Germline CDR1 and CDR2: SGHAT and FQNNGV. CDR3 residues: CASSPGGAGGPYNEQFF. The CDR3 region has the DNA TGTGCCAGCAGCCCCGGCGGGGCGGGGGGGCCCTACAATGAGCAGTTCTTC.

The rearrangement links TRBV6-5 to TRBJ2-2, with 8 bases lining up with TRBD1. CDR3 length: 17 amino acids. CDR1 is MNHEY and CDR2 is SVGAGI in the germline V gene. The trim removed 6 bases at V and 9 bases at J, leaving 18 bases unmatched. CDR3 nucleotides: TGTGCCAGCAGCATCCTCCACCAGGGGGCCGGTAACAGGGAGCTGTTTTTT. Amino acid sequence: CASSILHQGAGNRELFF.

J is TRBJ1-5 and V is TRBV28, with D uncertain. This CDR3 spans 14 amino acids. Trimming took 2 bases from V and 3 from J, leaving 8 bases between them. The germline V gene encodes CDR1 MDHEN and CDR2 SYDVKM. CDR3 protein: CASSLIGNNQPQHF. In DNA, the CDR3 is TGTGCCAGCAGTTTAATCGGCAACAATCAGCCCCAGCATTTT. Drawing the rest from reference TRBV28 and TRBJ1-5, the complete variable domain is DVKVTQSSRYLVKRTGEKVFLECVQDMDHENMFWYRQDPGLGLRLIYFSYDVKMKEKGDIPEGYSVSREKKERFSLILESASTNQTSMYLCASSLIGNNQPQHFGDGTRLSIL.

This clonotype was counted between two and nine times. The rearrangement links TRBV7-9 to TRBJ2-4, with D maybe TRBD2 (6 bases). Germline assignment: CDR1 SEHNR and CDR2 FQNEAQ (reference sequence). Trimming pared 5 bases from V and 8 bases from J, leaving 13 bases between. This CDR3 comprises 13 residues. The CDR3 sequence is CASSRGGQDIQYF. DNA of the CDR3: TGTGCCAGCAGCCGGGGAGGTCAGGACATTCAGTACTTC.

This clonotype was detected many times. The chain links TRBV29-1 to TRBJ1-2; D is unclear. The V and J ends lost 7 bases and 2 bases respectively, with 14 bases between them. The CDR3 spans 13 residues. Germline V gene lookup returns CDR1 SQVTM and CDR2 ANQGSEA. CDR3 protein: CSAPDEGNYGYTF. Here the CDR3 DNA reads TGCAGCGCCCCTGATGAAGGGAACTATGGCTACACCTTC.

The J gene is TRBJ2-1, the V gene TRBV20-1; D might be TRBD2 (6 bases). The CDR3 sequence is 15 residues long. V gave up 0 bases and J gave up 6 bases, with 15 bases separating them. Germline V gene lookup returns CDR1 DFQATT and CDR2 SNEGSKA (reference sequence). CDR3 in DNA: TGCAGTGCTAGAGATCCGGCGGGGCGGGTCAATGAGCAGTTCTTC. It specifies CSARDPAGRVNEQFF.

Only a few counts were recorded for this clonotype. The DNA of the CDR3 is TGTGCCAGCAGTTTCGACCTTAAGACAGATACGCAGTATTTT. Translated, it gives CASSFDLKTDTQYF. The rearrangement joins TRBV12-3 or TRBV12-4 to TRBJ2-3; D ambiguous. Trimming removed 3 bases at V and 3 bases at J, with 10 bases between. This CDR3 region has 14 residues.

This clonotype was picked up a small number of times. The chain joins TRBV7-9 to TRBJ2-1; 12 bases map to TRBD2. The germline V gene has CDR1 SEHNR and CDR2 FQNEAQ (reference sequence). There are 16 residues in the CDR3. J gave up 6 bases and V 5 bases, and 8 bases lay outside the gene matches. This chain's CDR3 is CASSAHLAGGSNEQFF. CDR3 nucleotide sequence: TGTGCCAGCAGCGCTCACCTAGCGGGAGGGTCCAATGAGCAGTTCTTC.

The rearrangement links TRBV15 to TRBJ2-3; D may be TRBD2 (5 bases). Trimming removed 1 base at V and 6 bases at J, with 8 bases between. The length of the CDR3 is 13 residues. Germline CDR1 is LNHNV and CDR2 is YYDKDF (reference sequence). The CDR3 sequence is CATSRASGDTQYF. The DNA of the CDR3 is TGTGCCACCAGCAGAGCCAGCGGTGATACGCAGTATTTT.

This clonotype was counted many times. The J gene is TRBJ1-2, the V gene TRBV10-3, with 8 bases that match TRBD1. The CDR3 sequence is 15 residues long. With V trimmed by 7 bases and J by 2 bases, 9 bases remained unmatched. Germline assignment: CDR1 ENHRY and CDR2 SYGVKD. The CDR3 nucleotides read TGTGCCATCAAAACCCGGACAGGGAAGAACTATGGCTACACCTTC. Protein: CAIKTRTGKNYGYTF.

This clonotype has at least ten counts. V and J are TRBV6-1 and TRBJ1-6; no firm D call. The V gene's germline CDR1 is MNHNS and CDR2 SASEGT. The CDR3 runs to 20 residues. The V gene lost 1 base and the J gene lost 0 bases, with 19 bases spanning the gap. The CDR3 here is CASSEGPSGRTSSYNSPLHF. The DNA for the CDR3 is TGTGCCAGCAGTGAAGGCCCTTCCGGCCGAACGAGCTCCTATAATTCACCCCTCCACTTT.

A word on this clonotype: A clone one base away is much larger, so this may be a read error. The missing conserved phenylalanine or tryptophan at the end of this CDR3 makes a read error likely. The V call is TRBV7-9, the J call TRBJ1-5; D gene unclear. Between the trimmed V and J ends, which lost 1 base and 6 bases, there was a span of 4 bases. Germline CDR1 is SEHNR and CDR2 is FQNEAQ (reference sequence). The CDR3 is 12 amino acids. CDR3 sequence (DNA): TGTGCCAGCAGCTTAGGATCTCAGCCCCAGCATCTT. Protein: CASSLGSQPQHL.

This clonotype has ten or more counts. This rearrangement joins TRBV6-2 or TRBV6-3 to TRBJ2-1, with D perhaps given as TRBD1 or TRBD2 (5 bases each). CDR1 is MNHEY and CDR2 is SVGEGT in the germline V gene. V gave up 6 bases and J gave up 6 bases, with 12 bases separating them. The CDR3 runs to 13 residues. The CDR3 DNA sequence: TGTGCCAGCAGCGCCGGGGCCTTCAATGAGCAGTTCTTC. Translating it yields CASSAGAFNEQFF.

The chain couples TRBV27 to TRBJ1-1; 7 bases match TRBD1. Germline lookup yields CDR1 MNHEY and CDR2 SMNVEV (reference sequence). V shed 0 bases, J shed 4 bases, and the junction held 5 bases outside the gene matches. The CDR3 covers 15 residues. Written as DNA, the CDR3 is TGTGCCAGCAGTTTATCAGGGGGCGCCTCCACTGAAGCTTTCTTT. This codes for CASSLSGGASTEAFF.

This clonotype was seen a few times. The chain joins TRBV7-6 to TRBJ1-2, with D unresolved. Germline CDR1 is SGHVS and CDR2 is FNYEAQ. The CDR3 has 13 residues. V lost 7 bases and J 9 bases, leaving 18 bases between the germline ends. This chain's CDR3 is CASTFGSTNSYTF. CDR3 coding DNA: TGTGCCAGCACCTTCGGGTCCACGAATAGCTACACCTTC. The full variable domain, completed using reference TRBV7-6 and TRBJ1-2, is GAGVSQSPRYKVTKRGQDVALRCDPISGHVSLYWYRQALGQGPEFLTYFNYEAQQDKSGLPNDRFSAERPEGSISTLTIQRTEQRDSAMYRCASTFGSTNSYTFGSGTRLTVV.

This clonotype was seen repeatedly, ten times or more. The chain employs TRBV29-1 and TRBJ2-3, with TRBD1 matching over 7 bases. Germline V lookup: CDR1 SQVTM, CDR2 ANQGSEA. V dropped 2 bases and J dropped 3; count of bases not matched to a gene: 8. This CDR3 is built from 15 residues. CDR3: CSVETRGTVTDTQYF. The CDR3 DNA sequence: TGCAGCGTTGAAACCAGGGGGACAGTAACAGATACGCAGTATTTT.

Note on this clonotype: An end of the junction does not agree with germline; a read error may underlie this. The rearrangement links TRBV7-8 to TRBJ2-1, with 12 bases aligning to TRBD2. The CDR3 sequence is 18 residues long. From germline, CDR1 is SGHVS and CDR2 FQNEAQ. This CDR3 is CASSLGLAGGMVFNEPFF. The CDR3 nucleotides read TGTGCTAGCAGCTTGGGACTAGCGGGTGGTATGGTCTTCAATGAGCCGTTCTTC. Variable domain in full (rest from reference TRBV7-8 and TRBJ2-1): GAGVSQSPRYKVAKRGQDVALRCDPISGHVSLFWYQQALGQGPEFLTYFQNEAQLDKSGLPSDRFFAERPEGSVSTLKIQRTQQEDSAVYLCASSLGLAGGMVFNEPFFGPGTRLTVL.

The chain recombines TRBV12-5 with TRBJ2-5; a possible D gene is TRBD2 (7 bases). Between the trimmed V and J ends, which lost 4 bases and 2 bases, there was a span of 26 bases. The CDR3 covers 19 residues. Germline-derived CDR1 and CDR2 are LGHNT and FRNRAP. This CDR3 is CASGSATGIGGAAQETQYF. CDR3 nucleotides: TGTGCTAGTGGTTCCGCGACCGGGATTGGGGGGGCCGCACAAGAGACCCAGTACTTC. Drawing the rest from reference TRBV12-5 and TRBJ2-5, the complete variable domain is DARVTQTPRHKVTEMGQEVTMRCQPILGHNTVFWYRQTMMQGLELLAYFRNRAPLDDSGMPKDRFSAEMPDATLATLKIQPSEPRDSAVYFCASGSATGIGGAAQETQYFGPGTRLLVL.

The rearrangement joins TRBV9 to TRBJ2-3; 11 positions agree with TRBD2. CDR1 and CDR2 from the germline V gene are SGDLS and YYNGEE. With V trimmed by 4 bases and J by 5 bases, 9 bases remained unmatched. CDR3 length: 16 amino acids. CDR3 region: CASSRFTSGRKDTQYF. CDR3 DNA sequence: TGTGCCAGCAGCCGGTTTACTAGCGGGAGAAAAGATACGCAGTATTTT.

The chain has TRBV5-1 and TRBJ2-1; 8 nucleotides agree with TRBD1. This CDR3 region has 14 residues. V was pared by 5 bases and J by 8 bases, with 9 bases of the junction left unmatched. Germline V CDR1 and CDR2: SGHRS, YFSETQ. This CDR3 reads CASRPPGQVYEQFF. CDR3 nucleotides: TGCGCCAGCAGACCCCCGGGACAGGTATATGAGCAGTTCTTC.

This clonotype appeared many times. This chain connects TRBV6-1 to TRBJ2-7, with 7 bases fitting TRBD1. Per the germline V gene, CDR1 is MNHNS and CDR2 is SASEGT. The CDR3 extends over 16 amino acids. V lost 6 bases to trimming and J lost 3 bases; unmatched junction nucleotides: 14. CDR3 amino acids: CASRPTRQGINYEQYF. In DNA form, the CDR3 reads TGTGCCAGCAGGCCCACTCGACAGGGAATAAACTACGAGCAGTACTTC.

This sequence joins TRBV7-6 and TRBJ2-7, with TRBD2 as a possible D gene (6 bases). Trimming took off 4 bases at V and 5 bases at J, with 12 bases between the two ends. This CDR3 is built from 13 residues. Germline V CDR1 and CDR2: SGHVS, FNYEAQ. DNA for the CDR3: TGTGCCAGCAGCTCCCGGGGGTTCGACGAGCAGTACTTC. It is translated as CASSSRGFDEQYF.